The T cell receptor (beta chain) described here comes from a study of T-cell memory formation after mild COVID-19. The study, taken as a whole, reports: Contracting CD4+ clones lay largely in CM and EM, with CD8+ ones residing in EMRA. Day 15 to 85 contracting clones showed balanced CD4/CD8; day 15 to 37 expanders favored CD4+.

The CDR3 length is 14 residues. Trimming took off 6 bases at V and 5 bases at J, with 16 bases between the two ends. TCRdb reprocessed the 5' RACE reads via MiXCR and lists one record per CDR3 protein. The repertoire has approximately 180,000 distinct CDR3 sequences, 16% of them found once; the top ten carry about 2%. Remarks on this clonotype: What it binds is unknown.

The sample consisted of PBMCs or a T cell subset sorted from them (not recorded which). This TCR came from an adult woman who had mild COVID-19 (a few samples of this study predate the infection). Cell type and time point are not known. The V and J genes are TRBV12-3 or TRBV12-4 and TRBJ2-5; D is uncertain. CDR3 region: CASSPLRMGETQYF. The CDR3 DNA reads as TGTGCCAGCAGCCCCCTGAGGATGGGGGAGACCCAGTACTTC.